This passage covers 27 T cell receptor beta chains from one sample sequenced in a study of shared clonotypes between healthy human individuals. The naive CD8 subset, CD45RO-negative cells positively selected for CCR7, excluded terminally differentiated effector memory CD45RA+ cells. Sequencing was performed with immunoSEQ multiplex PCR; in TCRdb, only in-frame clones are kept and a portion is missing. The data show 750,000 to 1,000,000 clones, with 85% to 95% seen just once and approximately 25% held by the top ten. Specimen: naive CD8+ T cells sorted from blood. These receptors were obtained from a man aged 25 to 40 in good health.

This clone was seen a single time. The chain has TRBV4-3 and TRBJ2-2, with 7 bases fitting TRBD1. There are 19 residues in the CDR3. The germline gives CDR1 LGHNA, CDR2 YSLEER. V shed 0 bases, J shed 3 bases, and the junction held 13 bases outside the gene matches. Written as DNA, the CDR3 is TGCGCCAGCAGCCAAGATCCTGGATTCGACAGGGTAGACACCGGGGAGCTGTTTTTT. Translated, it gives CASSQDPGFDRVDTGELFF.

The sample holds one count of this clone. The chain combines TRBV11-2 with TRBJ2-7; possibly TRBD1 or TRBD2 for D (5 bases each). The germline V gene has CDR1 SGHAT and CDR2 FQNNGV. The CDR3 loop spans 15 amino acids. Trimming stripped 5 bases from V and 3 bases from J, with 17 bases between. The CDR3 loop is CASSTYGGGFYEQYF. Here the CDR3 DNA reads TGTGCCAGCAGCACTTATGGGGGTGGGTTCTACGAGCAGTACTTC.

The chain is built from TRBV2 and TRBJ2-7; D remains unclear. From germline, CDR1 is SNHLY and CDR2 FYNNEI. Trimming left V 6 bases short and J 0 bases short, with 12 bases between. CDR3 size: 14 residues. The CDR3, as DNA: TGTGCCAGCAGCGGCAGAAAAAGCTCCTACGAGCAGTACTTC. This translates into CASSGRKSSYEQYF.

The gene calls are TRBV29-1 and TRBJ2-7, with D possibly being TRBD1 (6 bases). This CDR3 has 12 amino acids. Germline assignment: CDR1 SQVTM and CDR2 ANQGSEA. Trimming pared 5 bases from V and 6 bases from J, leaving 14 bases between. CDR3 coding DNA: TGCAGCGTTCTTCTAGCAGGGGTCGAGCAGTACTTC. Amino acids: CSVLLAGVEQYF.

The rearrangement links TRBV28 to TRBJ2-6; no firm D call. Looked up from germline, CDR1 is MDHEN and CDR2 is SYDVKM. The germline V and J ends were trimmed by 6 bases and 1 base, with 7 bases remaining between them. The CDR3 totals 14 residues. CDR3 nucleotide sequence: TGTGCCAGCAGAAGAGATTCTGGGGCCAACGTCCTGACTTTC. Protein: CASRRDSGANVLTF.

The V and J genes are TRBV15 and TRBJ2-5; 7 nucleotides agree with TRBD1. CDR1 is LNHNV, CDR2 YYDKDF, per germline (reference sequence). This CDR3 is 14 amino acids long. After removal of 5 bases from V and 0 bases from J, the junction contained 3 bases not matched to a gene. CDR3 in amino acids: CATSVQGYQETQYF. Here the CDR3 DNA reads TGTGCCACCAGCGTACAGGGGTACCAAGAGACCCAGTACTTC.

Turning to this clone: At one end the junction does not follow the germline gene, possibly because of a read error. The gene calls are TRBV7-7 and TRBJ2-2; D assignment may be TRBD1 or TRBD2 (5 bases each). There are 18 residues in the CDR3. Germline CDR1 reads SSHAT; CDR2 reads FNYEAQ (reference sequence). CDR3 DNA: TGTGCTAGCAGCTTAGAGGGACCCTCTCGCTTTAACACCGGGGAGCTGTTTTTT. This sequence encodes CASSLEGPSRFNTGELFF.

The rearrangement uses TRBV7-9 and TRBJ1-1; D is possibly TRBD1 (6 bases). Trimming pared 7 bases from V and 0 bases from J, leaving 12 bases between. From germline, CDR1 is SEHNR and CDR2 FQNEAQ (reference sequence). The CDR3 is made up of 14 amino acids. The CDR3: CASTGPGVNTEAFF. Here the CDR3 DNA reads TGTGCCAGCACCGGGCCAGGGGTGAACACTGAAGCTTTCTTT.

V gene TRBV5-6 combines with J gene TRBJ1-2; D remains unclear. Per germline, CDR1 SGHDT and CDR2 YYEEEE. V was shortened by 2 bases and J by 6 bases, with 14 bases between the two germline ends. The CDR3 spans 14 residues. The CDR3, as DNA: TGTGCCAGCAGCTTCTACAAAAGAGGCGATGGCTACACCTTC. This sequence encodes CASSFYKRGDGYTF.

Written as DNA, the CDR3 is TGTGCCAGCAGTCCCGGAGGGGGGGATTTTTACACCGGGGAGCTGTTTTTT. It encodes CASSPGGGDFYTGELFF. The J gene is TRBJ2-2, the V gene TRBV28, with a tentative D call TRBD2 (7 bases). CDR3 length equals 17 residues. Germline CDR1 and CDR2: MDHEN and SYDVKM. Trimming cost V 5 bases and J 3 bases, with 19 bases left between them.

As DNA, the CDR3 is TGTGCCAGCACCCCTGGCCTAGCGGGAGGGCCGGTAGAGCAGTACTTC. This sequence encodes CASTPGLAGGPVEQYF. V usage is TRBV25-1 and J usage is TRBJ2-7, with 12 bases matching TRBD2. Germline-derived CDR1 and CDR2 are MGHDK and SYGVNS. The CDR3 is made up of 16 amino acids. Losses at the gene ends were 7 bases for V and 7 bases for J; bases not matched to a gene: 14.

V usage is TRBV29-1 and J usage is TRBJ2-7, with D tentatively TRBD1 or TRBD2 (5 bases each). The V gene's germline CDR1 is SQVTM and CDR2 ANQGSEA. Trimming cost V 4 bases and J 3 bases, with 10 bases left between them. This CDR3 comprises 12 residues. The CDR3 reads CSVAADNYEQYF. The DNA of the CDR3 is TGCAGCGTTGCAGCGGACAACTACGAGCAGTACTTC.

The CDR3 bases are TGTGCCAGCACCCCCGCGGGAACTAGCTCCTACAATGAGCAGTTCTTC. This gives the protein CASTPAGTSSYNEQFF. J is TRBJ2-1 and V is TRBV7-9; perhaps TRBD2 as D (6 bases). The CDR3 covers 16 residues. Trimming left V 7 bases short and J 0 bases short, with 16 bases between. Germline V gene sequence: CDR1 SEHNR, CDR2 FQNEAQ (reference sequence).

On this clone: It is unclear where the CDR3 begins or ends on the DNA, so no DNA is shown, and the CDR3 is as TCRdb lists it. This chain links TRBV28 with TRBJ2-7; the table's D gene call, TRBD2, was not cross checked with the DNA. The CDR3 spans 15 amino acids, including both terminal residues. Germline lookup yields CDR1 MDHEN and CDR2 SYDVKM. The chain's CDR3 is CASILAGGPTYEQYF.

This clone has only a few counts. The rearrangement joins TRBV7-6 to TRBJ2-3; 13 bases are shared with TRBD2. This CDR3 has 18 residues. Germline V gene data show CDR1 as SGHVS and CDR2 as FNYEAQ. V shed 1 base, J shed 3 bases, and the junction held 7 bases outside the gene matches. The CDR3, as DNA: TGTGCCAGCAGCTTAGGCGGACTAGCGGGAGTTGGGACAGATACGCAGTATTTT. It codes for CASSLGGLAGVGTDTQYF.

Points on this clone: The sample has other DNA sequences that encode this CDR3 too. CDR3 residues: CASSRDYEQYF. The CDR3 nucleotides are TGTGCCAGCAGCCGGGACTACGAGCAGTACTTC. This chain uses TRBV5-6 with TRBJ2-7, with TRBD2 as a possible D gene (5 bases). V dropped 4 bases and J dropped 3 bases, with 5 bases sitting between them. The CDR3 covers 11 residues. Germline CDR1 reads SGHDT; CDR2 reads YYEEEE. The entire variable domain, with the rest obtained from reference TRBV5-6 and TRBJ2-7, is as follows: DAGVTQSPTHLIKTRGQQVTLRCSPKSGHDTVSWYQQALGQGPQFIFQYYEEEERQRGNFPDRFSGHQFPNYSSELNVNALLLGDSALYLCASSRDYEQYFGPGTRLTVT.

The chain joins TRBV7-9 to TRBJ2-3; 7 bases match TRBD2. The length of the CDR3 is 16 residues. J was trimmed by 5 bases and V by 6 bases; bases with no gene match: 14. Germline V gene sequence: CDR1 SEHNR, CDR2 FQNEAQ (reference sequence). The CDR3 DNA sequence: TGTGCCAGCAGATTGATGGCGGGACTATCTGGAGATACGCAGTATTTT. This translates into CASRLMAGLSGDTQYF.

The chain is built from TRBV29-1 and TRBJ2-6; D not resolved. The CDR3 has 13 amino acids. The germline V and J ends were trimmed by 8 bases and 9 bases, with 17 bases remaining between them. CDR1 and CDR2 (germline): SQVTM, ANQGSEA. This CDR3 reads CSIRHPVVNVLTF. CDR3 DNA: TGCAGCATTAGGCACCCTGTCGTCAACGTCCTGACTTTC.

The chain links TRBV19 to TRBJ1-4; 9 bases agree with TRBD1. Unmatched junction bases numbered 8, after V lost 8 bases and J lost 4 bases. The CDR3 runs to 15 residues. Germline V gene sequence: CDR1 LNHDA, CDR2 SQIVND (reference sequence). The CDR3 coding sequence is TGTGCCAGTGGAACGGGACAGGGTCTTAATGAAAAACTGTTTTTT. This translates into CASGTGQGLNEKLFF.

The CDR3 loop is CAISEKGEGHTGELFF. CDR3 DNA sequence: TGTGCCATCAGTGAGAAGGGGGAGGGTCACACCGGGGAGCTGTTTTTT. The chain uses TRBV10-3 and TRBJ2-2, with D maybe TRBD2 (7 bases). V was cut by 2 bases and J by 3 bases, with 13 bases left in between. The CDR3 has 16 amino acids. Germline CDR1 reads ENHRY; CDR2 reads SYGVKD.

The genes are TRBV5-5 and TRBJ2-5; a weak D match, TRBD2 (5 bases). Germline-derived CDR1 and CDR2 are SGHKS and YYEKEE (reference sequence). Trimming took off 4 bases at V and 4 bases at J, with 26 bases between the two ends. There are 18 residues in the CDR3. CDR3 in DNA: TGTGCCAGCAGCCCGGACGTCGGCTGGGAGTGGGGTCGAGAGACCCAGTACTTC. It is translated as CASSPDVGWEWGRETQYF.

The V gene is TRBV19, the J gene TRBJ2-2; TRBD1 matches at 8 bases. The CDR3 is made up of 16 amino acids. V gave up 5 bases and J gave up 4 bases; unmatched junction bases: 9. CDR1 is LNHDA, CDR2 SQIVND, per germline (reference sequence). The CDR3 spells CASSLGTGRGTGELFF. The CDR3 bases are TGTGCCAGTAGTCTCGGGACAGGCCGCGGCACCGGGGAGCTGTTTTTT.

This clone was counted once. V usage is TRBV5-4 and J usage is TRBJ1-2, with 9 positions matching TRBD1. The germline CDR1 and CDR2 sequences are SGHNT and YYREEE (reference sequence). This CDR3 spans 14 amino acids. The junction had 5 bases not matched to a gene; V was cut back by 0 bases and J by 8 bases. CDR3 amino acids: CASSLGGQGYGYTF. The CDR3 DNA follows: TGTGCCAGCAGCTTGGGGGGACAGGGATACGGCTACACCTTC.

V gene TRBV7-3 combines with J gene TRBJ2-3; 8 positions match TRBD2. V lost 1 base to trimming and J lost 4 bases; unmatched junction nucleotides: 10. The CDR3 is 17 amino acids. CDR1 and CDR2 from the germline V gene are SGHTA and FQGTGA. The CDR3 sequence: CASSLNPGLGDADTQYF. In nucleotides, the CDR3 is TGTGCCAGCAGCTTAAACCCGGGACTAGGTGATGCAGATACGCAGTATTTT.

This chain uses TRBV4-3 with TRBJ2-1, with D perhaps matching TRBD2 (6 bases). Per germline, CDR1 LGHNA and CDR2 YSLEER. This CDR3 has 16 residues. V shed 3 bases and J shed 3 bases, with 15 bases lying between them. DNA for the CDR3: TGCGCCAGCAGCCATTCTAGCGCAAACTTCTACAATGAGCAGTTCTTC. Encoded protein: CASSHSSANFYNEQFF.

This chain links TRBV4-1 with TRBJ2-7; D not resolved. Per the germline V gene, CDR1 is MGHRA and CDR2 is YSYEKL. The ends were cut back, 0 bases at V and 6 bases at J, with 9 bases in the middle. The length of the CDR3 is 13 residues. CDR3 amino acids: CASSQDPAVEQYF. CDR3 coding DNA: TGCGCCAGCAGCCAAGATCCCGCGGTCGAGCAGTACTTC.

The chain joins TRBV20-1 to TRBJ1-1; D is possibly TRBD1 (5 bases). Trimming removed 5 bases at V and 8 bases at J, with 12 bases between. The CDR3 has 11 amino acids. Germline assignment: CDR1 DFQATT and CDR2 SNEGSKA (reference sequence). The CDR3 loop is CSAPWEGEAFF. In nucleotides, the CDR3 is TGCAGTGCTCCTTGGGAGGGGGAAGCTTTCTTT.